This paragraph covers one TCR beta chain sequence. It has no known antigen specificity. No base-level quality is on record; no much larger clone is a single base apart. The data are from a study of shared clonotypes between healthy human individuals (TCRdb year 2020). In terms of the full investigation: A few men and a couple of women, aged 18 to 49 years, made up the cohort. To increase sequencing depth and limit assay-specific biases, different laboratories used diverse techniques to prepare libraries and sequence TCR repertoires. To estimate repertoire size and how much clonotypes are shared between individuals, the study performed deep sequencing of blood TCR repertoires from a handful of healthy adults. For each donor, CD4 naive and CD4 memory were each given three plates, CD8 naive was given two plates, and CD8 memory was given one plate. Leukapheresis yielded between about 0.9 and 10 billion PBMCs per donor. The research as a whole found: Clonotypes shared by all four sorted-subset donors showed higher generation probabilities than non-shared clonotypes. About 5% of naive CD4, 3% to 4% of naive CD8, 2.3% of memory CD4, and 0.4% of memory CD8 clonotypes were shared across several donors. Pairwise subsampling indicated that sequencing depth was expected to affect the degree of clonotype sharing among donors. Incomplete sequencing was indicated by rarefaction of sorted-subset datasets, despite the large sequencing depth. Because the study included only a small number of donors, the genetic and exposure-history diversity represented was limited. Sampling was restricted to blood, and TCR repertoires in tissue are likely to differ from TCR repertoires in blood. Naive subsets generally had larger estimated clonotype richness than memory subsets did.

Using the deep immunoSEQ assay, TCR CDR3 regions were amplified from genomic DNA by multiplex PCR. Extracted genomic DNA from each cell subset was spread evenly across all wells of several immunoSEQ 96-well plates, with each plate serving as a replicate. Each replicate PCR for sorted subsets received roughly 0.2 ug genomic DNA, equal to roughly 29,000 T cell genomes. Purified libraries were quantified with a Qubit 3.0 fluorometer, sized on a Bioanalyzer 2100, and re-quantified with the KAPA Library Quantification kit. Every immunoSEQ 96-well plate was sequenced on a dedicated single-read 150-cycle Illumina NextSeq 550 flow cell. In the source study's methods: Because the immunoSEQ output held only junctional sequences and lacked quality scores, the filtering could not match the filtering applied to full-length reads. To assign V/J genes and CDR3, sequences were annotated against IMGT germline references using PyIR, a Python wrapper for IgBLAST v1.9. Any read was removed if the V/J assignment was weak (E-value above 1e-6), the CDR3 was missing, or the read contained stop codons, out-of-frame junctions, or ambiguous translated residues. V3J clonotypes were defined as sequences sharing an identical inferred V gene, J gene, and CDR3 amino acid sequence. Percentage overlap between repertoires was computed as shared unique clonotypes divided by the size of the smaller repertoire. Three approaches were used to assess repertoire richness: RTK rarefaction, the Chao1 estimator, and Recon v2.1 estimates of unobserved clonotypes. Generation probabilities were computed with OLGA for all TCRbeta clonotypes obtained by the gDNA method from several donors. Imported from immuneACCESS, the table was reduced by TCRdb to in-frame sequences with V and J called. These copies leave out some clones; in studies compared against another copy, an unresolved V gene accounts for under half, and the cause of the remainder is not known. V, J and clone size are those of that table, while D and trimming were read from the DNA. The sample has over 400,000 clones on record, about 96% of them singletons. The ten largest make up about 0.064% of the sample.

V is trimmed back by 4 bases and J by 2 bases, and the junction contains 8 bases that no gene match accounts for. From a lookup of the germline V gene, CDR1 and CDR2 are SGHTA and FQGTGA. The CDR3 goes from the cysteine to the phenylalanine over 16 residues. Just CDR3 DNA is preserved here, 48 bases in frame from base 1. The donors were healthy, HIV-negative adults with no recently reported acute infections or vaccinations. All donors were Caucasian adults living in Nashville, Tennessee, USA. CD4+ T cells were enriched by magnetic negative selection; naive cells were then positively selected on CD45RA, and the negative fraction formed the memory subset. Blood was collected by leukapheresis, and PBMCs were isolated by Ficoll-Histopaque density gradient centrifugation and then cryopreserved in liquid nitrogen vapor phase. Purity and quantity of every magnetically sorted T cell population were checked by analytical flow cytometry. Genomic DNA was isolated from every sorted fraction and measured by UV absorbance on a Nanodrop 2000c.

The receptor chain draws on TRBV7-3 and TRBJ2-3, and 8 junction bases match TRBD2. This TCR derives from a woman aged 30 to 39 in good health. The sequenced sample was naive CD4+ T cells sorted from blood. The sample's cell subset or site label, decoded: CD45RA+ positively selected. The nucleotides read TGTGCCAGCAGCTGGACGCCGACTAGCGACACAGATACGCAGTATTTT. Translated, it gives CASSWTPTSDTDTQYF.